The entry below gives a single T cell receptor (beta chain) sequence along with its context. What it binds is not known. The sample comes from a study of T cell responses to AZD1222 COVID-19 vaccine. Generated by immunoSEQ multiplex PCR, the TCRdb table keeps only in-frame clones and is missing some. The sample has about 180,000 clones; around 94% are singletons. Samples with a second dose at about 4 or about 12 weeks were pooled together. Findings of the study overall: In all cases, repertoires were sampled only after the peak T cell response. Donors were chiefly white British, with a greater number of females, and clonal diversity was perhaps underestimated. Targets within unmutated variant regions were reportedly found for nearly half of spike-specific TCRs.

Germline V gene lookup returns CDR1 SNHLY and CDR2 FYNNEI. The V gene lost 4 bases and the J gene lost 0 bases, with 6 bases spanning the gap. CDR3 length: 13 residues. The specimen comprised peripheral blood, sampled 28 days after the second AZD1222 dose. The sequence was obtained from an adult who received the AZD1222 COVID-19 vaccine. The chain employs TRBV2 and TRBJ2-5, with unresolved D. The CDR3 protein is CASSGYYQETQYF. CDR3 coding DNA: TGTGCCAGCAGTGGTTACTACCAAGAGACCCAGTACTTC.